The clone carrying this T cell receptor beta chain was observed many times. This CDR3 is 14 amino acids long. V gave up 3 bases and J gave up 4 bases; unmatched junction bases: 5. Germline lookup yields CDR1 MNHEY and CDR2 SMNVEV (reference sequence). MiXCR, applied by TCRdb to the 5' RACE reads, yields one record per CDR3 protein. The repertoire holds 35,000 to 55,000 distinct CDR3 sequences, around 6.8% seen once, with 8% to 13% in the top ten. This sample was taken from a study of T cells after yellow fever vaccination. Study-level points and caveats: Relatively few clonotypes were ones that appeared in both CD4 and CD8 compartments. Researchers report a weaker secondary response that nonetheless peaked faster, day 5 versus 15.

The receptor's source is a man between 25 and 39 years old who received the YFV17D yellow fever vaccine. The chain employs TRBV27 and TRBJ2-7; 8 nucleotides agree with TRBD2. Sequenced material: PBMCs, either bulk or a sorted T-cell subset (CD4+, CD8+, memory, or dextramer-sorted; not recorded which), taken 45 days after the yellow fever booster vaccination. The CDR3 here is CASSFEAGVYEQYF. The CDR3 region has the DNA TGTGCCAGCAGTTTCGAAGCGGGAGTGTACGAGCAGTACTTC.